A single sample is the source of the 22 T cell receptor beta chains below, sequenced in a study of T cell responses to AZD1222 COVID-19 vaccine (dated by TCRdb to the early 2020s). The time point label for this specimen denotes: baseline before first vaccination. The method was the immunoSEQ multiplex PCR assay. This immuneACCESS table, as held by TCRdb, lists in-frame sequences with V and J called but not all clones. Of the missing ones, under half trace to an unresolved V gene in checked studies; the others have no known cause. The sample table shows roughly 160,000 clones, and about nine tenths are seen once. The top ten clonotypes cover about 1.6% of the sample. Sequences were derived from peripheral blood, sampled on day 0 of AZD1222 vaccination. These TCRs come from an adult in good health.

This sequence joins TRBV9 and TRBJ1-5; D might be TRBD1 (6 bases). The germline V and J ends were trimmed by 1 base and 0 bases, with 8 bases remaining between them. This CDR3 comprises 15 residues. Germline CDR1 and CDR2: SGDLS and YYNGEE. The CDR3 loop reads CASSVQGLSNQPQHF. The DNA of the CDR3 is TGTGCCAGCAGCGTACAGGGGCTTAGCAATCAGCCCCAGCATTTT.

This clone was picked up one time. V usage is TRBV30 and J usage is TRBJ1-5; unclear D gene. Germline CDR1 GTSNPN, CDR2 SVGIG (reference sequence). V was clipped by 6 bases and J by 2 bases, with 8 bases between them. The CDR3 extends over 12 amino acids. CDR3 amino acids: CACGRGNQPQHF. In nucleotides, the CDR3 is TGTGCCTGTGGTCGGGGCAATCAGCCCCAGCATTTT.

The chain joins TRBV6-4 to TRBJ1-2, with 12 nucleotides matching TRBD1. Trimming removed 6 bases from V and 7 bases from J; junction bases left unmatched: 3. Germline-derived CDR1 and CDR2 are MRHNA and SNTAGT. The CDR3 contains 13 residues. DNA for the CDR3: TGTGCCAGCAGGGGACAGGGGGCGGCTGGCTACACCTTC. It yields the protein CASRGQGAAGYTF.

The chain joins TRBV14 to TRBJ2-2, with TRBD2 matching 7 bases. CDR3 length equals 17 residues. CDR1 SGHDN and CDR2 FVKESK come from the germline V gene. V shed 0 bases and J 3 bases; nucleotides not matched to a gene: 7. As DNA, the CDR3 is TGTGCCAGCAGCCAAGATGTGGGGACTATATACACCGGGGAGCTGTTTTTT. As protein: CASSQDVGTIYTGELFF.

The J gene is TRBJ2-2, the V gene TRBV5-4, with D unclear. Germline assignment: CDR1 SGHNT and CDR2 YYREEE (reference sequence). This CDR3 contains 17 residues. Trimming took 3 bases from V and 7 from J, leaving 22 bases between them. CDR3 DNA sequence: TGTGCCAGCAGCTCCCCGCCGGACCACCCAAGTGACGGGGAGCTGTTTTTT. This translates into CASSSPPDHPSDGELFF.

The chain joins TRBV6-5 to TRBJ2-7; TRBD1 matches 8 bases. J was trimmed by 3 bases and V by 7 bases; bases with no gene match: 2. The length of the CDR3 is 12 residues. Germline lookup yields CDR1 MNHEY and CDR2 SVGAGI. As DNA, the CDR3 is TGTGCCAGCACCGACAGGGGCTACGAGCAGTACTTC. It yields the protein CASTDRGYEQYF.

This clone was seen once. V gene TRBV9 combines with J gene TRBJ2-3; D could derive from TRBD1 or TRBD2 (6 bases each). CDR3 size: 14 residues. The V gene's germline CDR1 is SGDLS and CDR2 YYNGEE. V was clipped by 3 bases and J by 4 bases, with 12 bases between them. For the CDR3, the DNA is TGTGCCAGCAGCGATCCGGGGGCCGCAGATACGCAGTATTTT. Translated, it gives CASSDPGAADTQYF.

This chain uses TRBV10-3 with TRBJ2-2; tentatively, D is TRBD1 (5 bases). The length of the CDR3 is 15 residues. The germline CDR1 and CDR2 sequences are ENHRY and SYGVKD. Trimming shortened V by 2 bases and J by 6 bases, and 13 bases separated the two germline ends. The CDR3 DNA is TGTGCCATCAGTGAGCGGGCCCAGGGTGCCGGGGAGCTGTTTTTT. It yields the protein CAISERAQGAGELFF.

The V gene is TRBV1, the J gene TRBJ2-7; the table's D call, TRBD2, was not checked against the DNA. TRBV1 is flagged as a pseudogene. The CDR3 covers 15 residues. The CDR3, as DNA: TGCACCAGCAGCCAAGAACTAGCCGGGAGCTACGAGCAGTACTTC. Protein: CTSSQELAGSYEQYF.

The chain is built from TRBV2 and TRBJ2-7; 9 bases match TRBD2. This CDR3 spans 14 amino acids. In germline, CDR1 is SNHLY, CDR2 FYNNEI. Losses at the gene ends were 7 bases for V and 4 bases for J; bases not matched to a gene: 8. Here the CDR3 reads CASTPLAGNYEQYF. CDR3 coding DNA: TGTGCCAGCACCCCACTAGCGGGTAATTACGAGCAGTACTTC.

The V gene is TRBV15, the J gene TRBJ2-3; D ambiguous. Trimming pared 5 bases from V and 7 bases from J, leaving 22 bases between. CDR1 and CDR2 (germline): LNHNV, YYDKDF (reference sequence). The CDR3 has 16 residues. In DNA, the CDR3 is TGTGCCACCAGCCAGAGAACATCATTCTTATCCTATACGCAGTATTTT. It is translated as CATSQRTSFLSYTQYF.

This clone was picked up one time. The chain links TRBV7-2 to TRBJ1-2; D remains ambiguous. CDR3 length: 13 residues. V gave up 1 base and J gave up 6 bases, with 9 bases separating them. Germline V gene data show CDR1 as SGHTA and CDR2 as FQGNSA. CDR3 region: CASSLDGVDGYTF. The CDR3 DNA reads TGTGCCAGCAGCTTAGATGGGGTAGATGGCTACACCTTC.

This clone came up once. The chain couples TRBV19 to TRBJ1-2; D may be TRBD1 (6 bases). Germline V lookup: CDR1 LNHDA, CDR2 SQIVND (reference sequence). The CDR3 loop spans 18 amino acids. Trimming removed 2 bases at V and 7 bases at J, with 26 bases between. In DNA form, the CDR3 reads TGTGCCAGTAGTATATTCGCGCCCACAACAGGGTATACGGGTGGCTACACCTTC. It specifies CASSIFAPTTGYTGGYTF.

The rearrangement links TRBV2 to TRBJ2-7; no reliable D call. With 3 bases removed from V and 7 bases from J, the gap between germline ends came to 16 bases. CDR1 SNHLY and CDR2 FYNNEI come from the germline V gene. CDR3 length equals 14 residues. CDR3 nucleotides: TGTGCCAGCAGTGAGTGGGCCGTGCGTGGGGAGCAGTACTTC. Protein product: CASSEWAVRGEQYF.

V usage is TRBV5-6 and J usage is TRBJ1-2; D gene uncertain. Per the germline V gene, CDR1 is SGHDT and CDR2 is YYEEEE. CDR3 size: 13 residues. V was trimmed by 1 base and J by 8 bases, leaving 12 bases between them. CDR3: CASSLKRLYGYTF. The CDR3 DNA sequence: TGTGCCAGCAGCTTGAAGAGGCTCTACGGCTACACCTTC. Variable domain in full (rest from reference TRBV5-6 and TRBJ1-2): DAGVTQSPTHLIKTRGQQVTLRCSPKSGHDTVSWYQQALGQGPQFIFQYYEEEERQRGNFPDRFSGHQFPNYSSELNVNALLLGDSALYLCASSLKRLYGYTFGSGTRLTVV.

The gene calls are TRBV2 and TRBJ1-1; TRBD1 matches 7 bases. Losses at the gene ends were 6 bases for V and 7 bases for J; bases not matched to a gene: 8. This CDR3 has 13 amino acids. Germline V gene lookup returns CDR1 SNHLY and CDR2 FYNNEI. The CDR3 protein is CASRGGQRGEAFF. The CDR3 nucleotides are TGTGCCAGCAGGGGGGGACAGCGAGGTGAAGCTTTCTTT.

V is TRBV9 and J is TRBJ2-1; 10 nucleotides agree with TRBD2. The CDR3 is made up of 15 amino acids. CDR1 is SGDLS, CDR2 YYNGEE, per germline. V was pared by 4 bases and J by 7 bases, with 8 bases of the junction left unmatched. CDR3 amino acids: CASSPLAGAPNEQFF. The CDR3 bases are TGTGCCAGCAGCCCCCTAGCGGGGGCACCTAATGAGCAGTTCTTC.

The chain links TRBV29-1 to TRBJ1-2; 8 bases map to TRBD1. With 6 bases clipped from V and 0 bases from J, the junction kept 6 bases outside the gene matches. The germline V gene has CDR1 SQVTM and CDR2 ANQGSEA. The CDR3 loop spans 14 amino acids. This CDR3 reads CSVGRTGSNYGYTF. As DNA, the CDR3 is TGCAGCGTGGGAAGGACAGGGTCTAACTATGGCTACACCTTC.

This chain uses TRBV6-6 with TRBJ2-1; 16 bases match TRBD2. The V and J ends lost 6 bases and 8 bases, in that order; junction bases with no gene match: 4. This CDR3 has 15 residues. Germline CDR1 MNHNY, CDR2 SVGAGI (reference sequence). CDR3 DNA sequence: TGTGCCAGCAGGCCGGGACTAGCGGGAGGGGATGAGCAGTTCTTC. Translated, it gives CASRPGLAGGDEQFF.

The chain has TRBV30 and TRBJ2-3; D perhaps matches TRBD2 (6 bases). Trimming removed 6 bases at V and 7 bases at J, with 17 bases between. CDR1 and CDR2 (germline): GTSNPN, SVGIG (reference sequence). The CDR3 covers 13 residues. This CDR3 is CACRGRRGNTQYF. The DNA for the CDR3 is TGTGCCTGTAGGGGAAGGAGGGGAAATACGCAGTATTTT.

This clone was seen a single time. The rearrangement uses TRBV18 and TRBJ2-1; 10 bases line up with TRBD2. This CDR3 is 17 amino acids long. V lost 1 base and J lost 7; bases outside the gene matches: 10. CDR1 is KGHSH, CDR2 LQKENI, per germline. The CDR3 loop is CASSPLPPQREGNEQFF. The DNA of the CDR3 is TGTGCCAGCTCACCACTCCCCCCGCAGCGGGAGGGAAATGAGCAGTTCTTC.

The rearrangement uses TRBV12-5 and TRBJ2-7, with TRBD1 matching over 7 bases. With V trimmed by 0 bases and J by 6 bases, 11 bases remained unmatched. CDR1 and CDR2 from the germline V gene are LGHNT and FRNRAP. The CDR3 spans 16 residues. The CDR3 coding sequence is TGTGCTAGTGGTTTGGTTCTGACAGGGACAATTCCCGAGCAGTACTTC. Amino acids: CASGLVLTGTIPEQYF.